This TCR beta chain was recovered during a study of blood T cell repertoires in COVID-19 (dated by TCRdb to 2018 to 2020). The study in broad terms: Samples from collaborators originated in the United States, Italy and Spain and spanned both the acute and convalescent phases of COVID-19. The prospective study material was composed of cDNA or gDNA derived from T cells, B-cell-depleted T cells, or PBMCs. The dataset comprised deeply sampled blood TCRbeta repertoires from subjects exposed to, actively infected with, or recovered from COVID-19. The repertoires were released in a freely available public database meant as a resource for research on the immune response to SARS-CoV-2. Samples were obtained from the ongoing ImmuneRACE study (first 160 participants) and from 1,254 subjects provided by 6 global collaborators. A de-identified subject ID, COVID-19 status, age in years and sex were almost always included in the sample metadata. HLA class I and class II types, where available, came from metadata supplied by the sample provider rather than from assay-based typing.

Whole blood was collected in K2EDTA tubes by collaborating institutions according to the institutions' own protocols. For TCRbeta analysis, collaborators shipped samples in one of three forms: frozen whole blood, isolated PBMCs, or DNA extracted from either of those sample types. V is pared back by 5 bases and J by 7 bases, with 19 bases lying between the germline termini. Per the germline V gene, SGHRS is the CDR1 and YFSETQ is the CDR2. The CDR3 holds 14 amino acids from the cysteine to the phenylalanine. Only the CDR3 portion is preserved as DNA: 42 bases, with reading frame beginning at the first base. About this clone: No antigen is known for it. Base qualities are missing; no much larger clone stands one base away.

TCRbeta CDR3 regions were amplified from genomic DNA using the immunoSEQ Assay, a bias-controlled multiplex PCR. The study's processing was this. Within the assay, amplification of reference gene primers was used to estimate how many nucleated cells each sample contained. Sequence reads were collapsed and filtered to measure the absolute abundance of every unique TCRbeta CDR3 rearrangement. For each sample, productive Simpson clonality was calculated as the square root of Simpson's diversity index across productive rearrangements. TCRdb mirrors the immuneACCESS table, restricted to in-frame sequences. Some clones are absent from its copies; in checked studies, under half trace to an unresolved V gene, and the reason for the others is unknown. The DNA was the basis for D and trimming; V, J and clone size are from that table. The sample table holds just under 150,000 clones, of which 80% to 90% were seen once. The ten largest clones take up over 8.5% of the sample.

The investigation overall reported the following: The amount of clinical and demographic metadata varied by source and participant and was provided uncurated.

Sequencing was carried out using peripheral blood. The receptor chain draws on TRBV5-1 and TRBJ2-7, with the D gene call left open. This sequence originates from a woman between 45 and 60 years old with active or convalescent COVID-19. Here is the DNA: TGCGCCAGCAGGCAAAGCGAATCTTTAACGGAGCAGTACTTC. This codes for CASRQSESLTEQYF.